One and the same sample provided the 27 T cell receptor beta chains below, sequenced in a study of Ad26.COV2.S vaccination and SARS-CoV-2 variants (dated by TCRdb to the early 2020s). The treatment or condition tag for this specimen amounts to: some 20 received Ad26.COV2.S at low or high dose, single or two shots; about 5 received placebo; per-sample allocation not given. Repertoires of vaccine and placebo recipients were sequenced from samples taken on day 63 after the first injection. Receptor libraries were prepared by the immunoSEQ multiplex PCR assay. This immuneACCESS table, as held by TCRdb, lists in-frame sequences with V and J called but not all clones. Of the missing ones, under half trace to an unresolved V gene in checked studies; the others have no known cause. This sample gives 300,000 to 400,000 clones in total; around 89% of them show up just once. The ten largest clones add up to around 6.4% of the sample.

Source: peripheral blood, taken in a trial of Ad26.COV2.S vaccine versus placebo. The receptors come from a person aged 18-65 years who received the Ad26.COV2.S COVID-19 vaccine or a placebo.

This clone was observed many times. CDR3 in amino acids: CASSLSPGGAGGTGYTF. CDR3 coding DNA: TGTGCCAGCAGTTTAAGTCCTGGAGGTGCTGGAGGGACTGGCTACACCTTC. V is TRBV28 and J is TRBJ1-2; tentative D call: TRBD1 (5 bases). Trimming cost V 2 bases and J 7 bases, with 23 bases left between them. CDR3 size: 17 residues. Germline V CDR1 and CDR2: MDHEN, SYDVKM.

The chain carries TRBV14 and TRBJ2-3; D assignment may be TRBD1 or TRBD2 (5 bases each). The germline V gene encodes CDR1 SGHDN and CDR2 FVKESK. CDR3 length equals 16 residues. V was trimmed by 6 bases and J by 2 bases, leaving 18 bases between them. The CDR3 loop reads CASRTSGRSPTDTQYF. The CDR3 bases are TGTGCCAGCAGGACCTCGGGACGGAGCCCCACAGATACGCAGTATTTT.

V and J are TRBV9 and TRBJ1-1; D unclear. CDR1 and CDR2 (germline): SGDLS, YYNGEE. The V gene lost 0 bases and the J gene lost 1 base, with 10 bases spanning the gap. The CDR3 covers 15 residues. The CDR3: CASSVALERNTEAFF. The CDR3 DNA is TGTGCCAGCAGCGTAGCGCTAGAGCGGAACACTGAAGCTTTCTTT.

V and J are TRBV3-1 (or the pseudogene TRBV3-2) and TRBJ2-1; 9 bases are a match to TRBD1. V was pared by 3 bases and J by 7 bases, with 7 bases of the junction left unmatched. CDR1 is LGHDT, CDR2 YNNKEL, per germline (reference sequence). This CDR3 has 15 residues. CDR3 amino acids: CASSHRDRDTNEQFF. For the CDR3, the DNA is TGTGCCAGCAGCCATCGGGACAGGGATACGAATGAGCAGTTCTTC.

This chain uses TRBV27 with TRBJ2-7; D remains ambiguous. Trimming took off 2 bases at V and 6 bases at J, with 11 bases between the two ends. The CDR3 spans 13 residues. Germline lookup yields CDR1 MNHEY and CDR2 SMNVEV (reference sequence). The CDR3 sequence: CASSLSLPAEQYF. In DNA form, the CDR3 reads TGTGCCAGCAGTTTAAGCCTGCCGGCCGAGCAGTACTTC.

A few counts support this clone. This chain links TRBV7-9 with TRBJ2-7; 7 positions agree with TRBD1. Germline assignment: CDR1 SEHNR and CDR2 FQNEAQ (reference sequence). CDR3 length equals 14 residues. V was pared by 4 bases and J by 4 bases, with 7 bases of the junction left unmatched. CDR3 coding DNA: TGTGCCAGCAGCTCGACAGGGAATAATTACGAGCAGTACTTC. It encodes CASSSTGNNYEQYF. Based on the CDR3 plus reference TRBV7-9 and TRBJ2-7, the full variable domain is DTGVSQNPRHKITKRGQNVTFRCDPISEHNRLYWYRQTLGQGPEFLTYFQNEAQLEKSRLLSDRFSAERPKGSFSTLEIQRTEQGDSAMYLCASSSTGNNYEQYFGPGTRLTVT.

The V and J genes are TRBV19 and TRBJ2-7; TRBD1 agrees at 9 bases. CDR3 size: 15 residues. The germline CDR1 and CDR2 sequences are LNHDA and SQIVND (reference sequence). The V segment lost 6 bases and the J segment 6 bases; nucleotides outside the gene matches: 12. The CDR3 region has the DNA TGTGCCAGTAGATCATCCGGGACAGGGCTTCGCGAGCAGTACTTC. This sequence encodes CASRSSGTGLREQYF.

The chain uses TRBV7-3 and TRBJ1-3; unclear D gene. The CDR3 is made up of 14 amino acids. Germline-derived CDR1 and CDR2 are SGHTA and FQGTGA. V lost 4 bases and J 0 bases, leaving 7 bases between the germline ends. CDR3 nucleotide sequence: TGTGCCAGCAGCTCCGACATCTCTGGAAACACCATATATTTT. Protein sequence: CASSSDISGNTIYF. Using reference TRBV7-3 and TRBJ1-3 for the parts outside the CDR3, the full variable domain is GAGVSQTPSNKVTEKGKYVELRCDPISGHTALYWYRQSLGQGPEFLIYFQGTGAADDSGLPNDRFFAVRPEGSVSTLKIQRTERGDSAVYLCASSSDISGNTIYFGEGSWLTVV.

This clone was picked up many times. The CDR3 bases are TGTGCCAGCAGTGAGACGGGGGCAGAAGGTAATGAGCAGTTCTTC. As protein: CASSETGAEGNEQFF. V usage is TRBV6-4 and J usage is TRBJ2-1; D may correspond to TRBD1 or TRBD2 (6 bases each). Germline assignment: CDR1 MRHNA and CDR2 SNTAGT. V lost 3 bases and J 7 bases, leaving 16 bases between the germline ends. The CDR3 is 15 residues long.

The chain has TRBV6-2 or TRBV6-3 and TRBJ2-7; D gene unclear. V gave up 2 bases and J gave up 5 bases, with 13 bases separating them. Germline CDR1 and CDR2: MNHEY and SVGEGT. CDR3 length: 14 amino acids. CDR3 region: CASSYPLSVHEQYF. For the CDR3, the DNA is TGTGCCAGCAGTTACCCCCTATCCGTCCACGAGCAGTACTTC.

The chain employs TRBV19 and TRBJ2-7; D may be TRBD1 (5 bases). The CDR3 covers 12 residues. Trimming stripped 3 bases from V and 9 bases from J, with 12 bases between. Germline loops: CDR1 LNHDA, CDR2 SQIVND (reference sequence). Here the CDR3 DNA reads TGTGCCAGTAGTATGGGCCAGGGTGGGCAGTACTTC. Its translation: CASSMGQGGQYF.

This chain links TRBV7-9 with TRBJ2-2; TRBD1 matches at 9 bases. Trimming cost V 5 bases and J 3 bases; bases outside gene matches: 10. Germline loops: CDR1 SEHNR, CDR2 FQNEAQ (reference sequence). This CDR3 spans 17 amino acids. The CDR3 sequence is CASSARIRTGDTGELFF. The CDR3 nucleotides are TGTGCCAGCAGCGCCCGCATAAGGACAGGGGACACCGGGGAGCTGTTTTTT.

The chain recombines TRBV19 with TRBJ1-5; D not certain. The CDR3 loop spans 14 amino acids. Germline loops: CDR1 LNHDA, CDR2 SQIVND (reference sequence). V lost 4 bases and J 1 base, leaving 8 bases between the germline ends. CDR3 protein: CASSKYKSNQPQHF. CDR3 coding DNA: TGTGCCAGTAGTAAATACAAGAGCAATCAGCCCCAGCATTTT.

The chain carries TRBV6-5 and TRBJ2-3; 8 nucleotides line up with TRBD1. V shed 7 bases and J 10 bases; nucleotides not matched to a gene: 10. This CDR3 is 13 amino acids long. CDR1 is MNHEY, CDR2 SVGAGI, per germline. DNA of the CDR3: TGTGCCAGCACCCGACAGGGGAGAAGTGCGCAGTATTTT. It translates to CASTRQGRSAQYF.

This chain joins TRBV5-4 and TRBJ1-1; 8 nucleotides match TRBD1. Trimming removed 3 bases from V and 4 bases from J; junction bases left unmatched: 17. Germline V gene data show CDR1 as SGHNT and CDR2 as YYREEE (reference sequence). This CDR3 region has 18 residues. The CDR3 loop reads CASSYFRVTGVLRTEAFF. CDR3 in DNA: TGTGCCAGCAGCTATTTTAGGGTGACAGGGGTCTTACGCACTGAAGCTTTCTTT. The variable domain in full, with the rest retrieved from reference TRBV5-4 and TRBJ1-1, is ETGVTQSPTHLIKTRGQQVTLRCSSQSGHNTVSWYQQALGQGPQFIFQYYREEENGRGNFPPRFSGLQFPNYSSELNVNALELDDSALYLCASSYFRVTGVLRTEAFFGQGTRLTVV.

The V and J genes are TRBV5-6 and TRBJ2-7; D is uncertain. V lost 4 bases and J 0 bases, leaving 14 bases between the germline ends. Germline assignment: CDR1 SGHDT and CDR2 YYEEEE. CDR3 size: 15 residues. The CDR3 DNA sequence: TGTGCCAGCAGCGATGGGTGGGTGGTCTCCTACGAGCAGTACTTC. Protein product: CASSDGWVVSYEQYF.

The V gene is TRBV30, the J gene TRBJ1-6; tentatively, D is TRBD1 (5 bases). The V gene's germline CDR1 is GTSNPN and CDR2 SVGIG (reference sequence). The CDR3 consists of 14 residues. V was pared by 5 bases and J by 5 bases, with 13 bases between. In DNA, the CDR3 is TGTGCCTGGCTTCAGGGAACCCATAATTCACCCCTCCACTTT. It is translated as CAWLQGTHNSPLHF.

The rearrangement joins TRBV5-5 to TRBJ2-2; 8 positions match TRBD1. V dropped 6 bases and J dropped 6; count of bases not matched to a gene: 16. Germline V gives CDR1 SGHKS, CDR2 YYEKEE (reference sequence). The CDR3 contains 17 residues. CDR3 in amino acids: CASTRGGRTGSPGELFF. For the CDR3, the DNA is TGTGCCAGCACCCGGGGTGGAAGGACAGGGAGCCCCGGGGAGCTGTTTTTT.

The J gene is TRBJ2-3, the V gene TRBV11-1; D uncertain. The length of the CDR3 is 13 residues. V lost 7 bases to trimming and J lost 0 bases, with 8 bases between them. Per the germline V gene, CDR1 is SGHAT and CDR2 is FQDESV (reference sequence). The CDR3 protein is CASTPQSTDTQYF. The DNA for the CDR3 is TGTGCCAGCACCCCTCAGAGCACAGATACGCAGTATTTT.

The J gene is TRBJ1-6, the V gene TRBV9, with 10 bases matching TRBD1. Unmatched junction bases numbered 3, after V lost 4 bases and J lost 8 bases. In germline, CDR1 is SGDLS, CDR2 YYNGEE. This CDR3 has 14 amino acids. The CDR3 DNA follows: TGTGCCAGCAGCATCGGACAGGGGGATTCACCCCTCCACTTT. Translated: CASSIGQGDSPLHF.

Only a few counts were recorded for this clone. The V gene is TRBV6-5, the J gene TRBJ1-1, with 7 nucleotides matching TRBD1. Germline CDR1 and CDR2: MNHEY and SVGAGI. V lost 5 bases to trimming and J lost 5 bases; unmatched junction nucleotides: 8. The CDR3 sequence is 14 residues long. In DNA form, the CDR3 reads TGTGCCAGCAGTCCCCCGACAGGGTATACTGAAGCTTTCTTT. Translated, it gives CASSPPTGYTEAFF.

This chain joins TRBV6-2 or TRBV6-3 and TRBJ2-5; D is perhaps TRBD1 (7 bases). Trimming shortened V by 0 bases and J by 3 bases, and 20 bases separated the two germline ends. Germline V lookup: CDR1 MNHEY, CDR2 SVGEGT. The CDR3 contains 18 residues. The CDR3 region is CASSYSTREAGGKETQYF. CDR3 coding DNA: TGTGCCAGCAGTTACTCGACGAGGGAGGCAGGGGGTAAAGAGACCCAGTACTTC.

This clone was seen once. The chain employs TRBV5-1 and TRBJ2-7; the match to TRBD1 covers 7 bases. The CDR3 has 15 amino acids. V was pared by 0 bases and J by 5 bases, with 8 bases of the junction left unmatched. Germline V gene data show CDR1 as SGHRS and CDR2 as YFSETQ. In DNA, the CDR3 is TGCGCCAGCAGCTTGGCCGGGGCAGGGGGAAACGAGCAGTACTTC. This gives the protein CASSLAGAGGNEQYF.

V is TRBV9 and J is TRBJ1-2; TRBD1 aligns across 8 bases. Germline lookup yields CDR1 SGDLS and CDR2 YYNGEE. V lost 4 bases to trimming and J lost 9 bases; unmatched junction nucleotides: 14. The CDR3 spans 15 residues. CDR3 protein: CASSPIQGAIGSYTF. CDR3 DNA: TGTGCCAGCAGCCCCATCCAGGGGGCAATCGGCAGCTACACCTTC.

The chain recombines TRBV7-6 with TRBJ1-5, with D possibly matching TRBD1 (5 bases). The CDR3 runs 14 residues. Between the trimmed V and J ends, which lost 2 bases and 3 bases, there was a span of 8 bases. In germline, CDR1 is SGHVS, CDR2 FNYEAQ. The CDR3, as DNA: TGTGCCAGCAGCTTACAGGGAATCAATCAGCCCCAGCATTTT. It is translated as CASSLQGINQPQHF.

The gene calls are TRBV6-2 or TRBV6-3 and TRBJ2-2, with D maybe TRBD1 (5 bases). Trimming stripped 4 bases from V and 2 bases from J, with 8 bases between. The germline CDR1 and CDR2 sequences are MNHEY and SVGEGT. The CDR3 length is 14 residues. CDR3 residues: CASSSRANTGELFF. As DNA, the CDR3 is TGTGCCAGCAGTTCCAGGGCAAACACCGGGGAGCTGTTTTTT.

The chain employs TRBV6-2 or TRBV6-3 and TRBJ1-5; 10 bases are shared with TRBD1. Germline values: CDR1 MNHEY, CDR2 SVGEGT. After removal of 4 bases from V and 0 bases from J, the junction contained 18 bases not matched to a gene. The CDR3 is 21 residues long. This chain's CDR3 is CASSSRDRGMRGTYSNQPQHF. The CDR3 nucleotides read TGTGCCAGCAGTTCCCGGGACAGGGGCATGAGAGGAACCTATAGCAATCAGCCCCAGCATTTT.